A selection of T cell receptor beta chains follows, all from one sample in a study of cytomegalovirus exposure and HLA in healthy donors. Assay used: immunoSEQ multiplex PCR; TCRdb lists only in-frame clones, some missing. The sample records approximately 170,000 clones, about 79% being singletons. The sample was PBMCs. The receptors come from a female donor in good health and CMV-seronegative. CDR3s leave out the opening cysteine and the closing phenylalanine or tryptophan. The order of the fields is D gene, V gene, clone size, J gene, CDR3 protein. D genes are given only for firm matches. Rows give clone size only sometimes, using once, few, many, or a class for an expanded clone.

d_call: TRBD1; v_call: TRBV19; clone_size: .; j_call: TRBJ1-1; cdr3_aa: ASRTTGGRGYTEAF
d_call: TRBD1; v_call: TRBV7-9; clone_size: .; j_call: TRBJ2-5; cdr3_aa: ASSRDRGQETQY
d_call: .; v_call: TRBV11-2; clone_size: .; j_call: TRBJ1-1; cdr3_aa: ASSTIGVNDPF
d_call: .; v_call: TRBV7-3; clone_size: .; j_call: TRBJ1-1; cdr3_aa: ASSPTTLTEAF
d_call: .; v_call: TRBV7-2; clone_size: few; j_call: TRBJ2-1; cdr3_aa: ASSFTPGGLQF
d_call: TRBD2; v_call: TRBV5-4; clone_size: .; j_call: TRBJ2-3; cdr3_aa: ASSPPSGNTDTQY
d_call: TRBD1; v_call: TRBV7-9; clone_size: .; j_call: TRBJ2-5; cdr3_aa: ASRQGPQETQY
d_call: TRBD2; v_call: TRBV27; clone_size: once; j_call: TRBJ2-4; cdr3_aa: ASSFLGAGVDKNIQY
d_call: TRBD1; v_call: TRBV4-3; clone_size: .; j_call: TRBJ2-7; cdr3_aa: ASSQFYRGDEQY
d_call: .; v_call: TRBV18; clone_size: .; j_call: TRBJ1-5; cdr3_aa: ASSRDTSYSNQPQH
d_call: .; v_call: TRBV6-1; clone_size: few; j_call: TRBJ2-7; cdr3_aa: ASSDPRYEQY
d_call: .; v_call: TRBV27; clone_size: few; j_call: TRBJ1-2; cdr3_aa: ASSSTGTGYT
d_call: TRBD2; v_call: TRBV28; clone_size: few; j_call: TRBJ2-7; cdr3_aa: ASSFSQGGPVEQY
d_call: .; v_call: TRBV7-2; clone_size: .; j_call: TRBJ2-2; cdr3_aa: ASGNTGFAGELF
d_call: TRBD1; v_call: TRBV5-1; clone_size: .; j_call: TRBJ1-4; cdr3_aa: ASSSPSGGGSGEKLF
d_call: TRBD1; v_call: TRBV9; clone_size: .; j_call: TRBJ2-6; cdr3_aa: ASSVSGQGASGANGLT
d_call: .; v_call: TRBV19; clone_size: .; j_call: TRBJ1-1; cdr3_aa: ASSGGPGLNTEAF
d_call: TRBD1; v_call: TRBV6-1; clone_size: .; j_call: TRBJ1-2; cdr3_aa: ASSEEGTGVGYT
d_call: .; v_call: TRBV28; clone_size: .; j_call: TRBJ1-2; cdr3_aa: ASSPIEGYYGYT
d_call: .; v_call: TRBV19; clone_size: .; j_call: TRBJ1-5; cdr3_aa: ASSIAGGLGQPQH
d_call: TRBD1; v_call: TRBV28; clone_size: .; j_call: TRBJ2-1; cdr3_aa: ASSLSGRRTGGPFYYNEQF
d_call: .; v_call: TRBV7-2; clone_size: .; j_call: TRBJ1-2; cdr3_aa: ASSLVTGVNYGYT
d_call: .; v_call: TRBV5-1; clone_size: .; j_call: TRBJ1-3; cdr3_aa: ASSLDRTSGNTIY
d_call: TRBD2; v_call: TRBV9; clone_size: .; j_call: TRBJ2-5; cdr3_aa: ASSVGSGFTQETQY
d_call: .; v_call: TRBV5-6; clone_size: .; j_call: TRBJ1-5; cdr3_aa: ASTIGRGRNQPQH
d_call: TRBD1; v_call: TRBV29-1; clone_size: .; j_call: TRBJ2-3; cdr3_aa: SAGGTGVTDTQY
d_call: .; v_call: TRBV7-6; clone_size: .; j_call: TRBJ2-3; cdr3_aa: ASSQGGDTQY
d_call: .; v_call: TRBV4-3; clone_size: .; j_call: .; cdr3_aa: ASSQEGGGLTTTYEQY
d_call: TRBD2; v_call: TRBV7-3; clone_size: .; j_call: TRBJ2-1; cdr3_aa: ASSLSHISTSGKENEQF
d_call: .; v_call: TRBV28; clone_size: once; j_call: TRBJ1-4; cdr3_aa: ASSSGGTPRDEKLF
d_call: .; v_call: TRBV29-1; clone_size: .; j_call: TRBJ2-4; cdr3_aa: SVVRKNIQY
d_call: TRBD1; v_call: TRBV28; clone_size: .; j_call: TRBJ1-2; cdr3_aa: ASSLDQTGGGGYT
d_call: .; v_call: TRBV5-1; clone_size: .; j_call: TRBJ1-6; cdr3_aa: ASSGGSSPLH
d_call: TRBD2; v_call: TRBV10-3; clone_size: .; j_call: TRBJ2-3; cdr3_aa: AITRGTSGPDTQY
d_call: TRBD2; v_call: TRBV4-3; clone_size: .; j_call: TRBJ2-2; cdr3_aa: ASSQDWPSGINTGELF
d_call: .; v_call: TRBV7-2; clone_size: .; j_call: TRBJ1-3; cdr3_aa: ASSLDWTARNTIY
d_call: TRBD2; v_call: TRBV4-2; clone_size: .; j_call: TRBJ2-2; cdr3_aa: ASSLTGGPDTGELF
d_call: .; v_call: TRBV7-9; clone_size: once; j_call: TRBJ1-3; cdr3_aa: ASSLTGSGNTIY
d_call: TRBD2; v_call: TRBV7-6; clone_size: .; j_call: TRBJ2-3; cdr3_aa: ASSLVPGTSGTVDSTDTQY
d_call: TRBD2; v_call: TRBV4-1; clone_size: .; j_call: TRBJ2-3; cdr3_aa: ASSQAPQIAGDTQY
d_call: TRBD1; v_call: TRBV30; clone_size: .; j_call: TRBJ1-2; cdr3_aa: AWSLIHRGRYGYT
d_call: .; v_call: TRBV7-2; clone_size: .; j_call: TRBJ2-2; cdr3_aa: ASSQGGSRTGELF
d_call: .; v_call: TRBV7-8; clone_size: few; j_call: TRBJ1-1; cdr3_aa: ASSLRGGATEAF
d_call: .; v_call: TRBV10-3; clone_size: .; j_call: TRBJ1-3; cdr3_aa: AISTRGSGNTIY
d_call: .; v_call: TRBV2; clone_size: .; j_call: TRBJ2-3; cdr3_aa: ASSDLDTQY
d_call: .; v_call: TRBV4-2; clone_size: .; j_call: TRBJ1-1; cdr3_aa: ASSPTEGADTEAF
d_call: .; v_call: TRBV5-1; clone_size: once; j_call: TRBJ2-3; cdr3_aa: ASSLVLSESTDTQY
d_call: TRBD1; v_call: TRBV5-6; clone_size: .; j_call: TRBJ1-4; cdr3_aa: ASSRGTALNEKLF
d_call: TRBD2; v_call: TRBV7-3; clone_size: .; j_call: TRBJ2-2; cdr3_aa: ASSLAGGGTGELF
d_call: TRBD2; v_call: TRBV7-6; clone_size: .; j_call: TRBJ2-1; cdr3_aa: ASSPPDRTSSYNEQF
d_call: .; v_call: TRBV30; clone_size: .; j_call: TRBJ1-1; cdr3_aa: AWSVPGLPTEAF
d_call: .; v_call: TRBV11-2; clone_size: .; j_call: TRBJ2-7; cdr3_aa: ASSLAGYEQY
d_call: .; v_call: TRBV18; clone_size: few; j_call: TRBJ2-2; cdr3_aa: ASSALATGELF
d_call: TRBD1; v_call: TRBV7-6; clone_size: few; j_call: TRBJ1-1; cdr3_aa: ASSWGQGGRVMNTEAF
d_call: .; v_call: TRBV11-2; clone_size: .; j_call: TRBJ1-2; cdr3_aa: ASSFQGYGYT
d_call: TRBD1; v_call: TRBV5-1; clone_size: .; j_call: TRBJ1-3; cdr3_aa: ASSPGQGGNSGNTIY
d_call: TRBD1; v_call: TRBV5-1; clone_size: .; j_call: TRBJ1-2; cdr3_aa: ASSFDRGYGYT
d_call: TRBD1; v_call: TRBV7-9; clone_size: .; j_call: TRBJ1-1; cdr3_aa: ASSSPVGDREAF
d_call: TRBD1; v_call: TRBV6-5; clone_size: .; j_call: TRBJ1-2; cdr3_aa: ASSSGQGKSDGYT